This T cell receptor (beta chain) came from a study of regulatory T cells in long-lasting Graves disease. Overall study context: Newly diagnosed Graves' patients had under 3 months of antithyroid drugs.

V gave up 11 bases and J gave up 4 bases, with 19 bases separating them. Germline values: CDR1 MDHEN, CDR2 SYDVKM. This CDR3 has 14 residues. Study findings and constraints: The persistent group shared fewer than 3,500 public clonotypes, more than the 950 to 1,000 shared by new patients. The work looked only at peripheral blood and did not look at thyroid tissue.

This clonotype was seen at least ten times. No antigen is known for it. iRepertoire HTBI primers and Arm-PCR of CDR3 regions built TCR beta libraries. TCRdb processed the multiplex PCR reads anew with MiXCR; each CDR3 protein has one entry. The data show about 420,000 distinct CDR3 sequences, around 15% seen once. Time point denoted: newly diagnosed GD, antithyroid drugs for less than 3 months. Construction of the TCR library relied on RNA isolated from PBMCs. The same sample was also used in a study of T cells in Graves' hyperthyroidism and ophthalmopathy.

The source of this sequence is a woman in her late teens or twenties with Graves disease. The rearrangement links TRBV28 to TRBJ2-3, with D possibly TRBD2 on 5 matching bases. The source was peripheral blood mononuclear cells (PBMCs), collected at new diagnosis, from a patient treated with antithyroid drugs. CDR3 nucleotides: TGTGCCGTCCAAGAGCGGATGAGCGCAGATACGCAGTATTTT. The encoded protein is CAVQERMSADTQYF.